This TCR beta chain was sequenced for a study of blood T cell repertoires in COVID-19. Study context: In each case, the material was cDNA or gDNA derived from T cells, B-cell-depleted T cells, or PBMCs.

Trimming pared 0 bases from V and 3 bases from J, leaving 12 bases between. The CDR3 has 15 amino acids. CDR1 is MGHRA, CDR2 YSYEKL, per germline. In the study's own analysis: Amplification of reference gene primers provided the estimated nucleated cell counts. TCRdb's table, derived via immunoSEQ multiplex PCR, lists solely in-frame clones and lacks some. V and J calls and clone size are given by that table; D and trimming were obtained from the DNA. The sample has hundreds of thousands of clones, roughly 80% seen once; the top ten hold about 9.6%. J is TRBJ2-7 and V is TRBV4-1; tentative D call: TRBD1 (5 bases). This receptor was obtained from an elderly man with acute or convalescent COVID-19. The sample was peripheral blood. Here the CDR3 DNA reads TGCGCCAGCAGCCAAGAGTCCGACAGATTCTACGAGCAGTACTTC. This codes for CASSQESDRFYEQYF.